These T cell receptor beta chains were read from a single sample in a study of blood T cell repertoires in COVID-19. Data came from immunoSEQ multiplex PCR; TCRdb stores just in-frame clones and leaves some out. The sample lists tens of thousands of clones, about 73% occurring once. What was sequenced was peripheral blood. These TCRs come from a human donor in a cohort sampled during active or convalescent COVID-19. CDR3s include the opening cysteine and the closing phenylalanine or tryptophan. D genes are given only for firm matches. Expanded clones get a size class; other rows say once, few or many, or leave the size out.

clone_size: -; v_call: TRBV10-3; j_call: TRBJ2-7; d_call: -; cdr3_nt: TGTGCCATCAGTGATCCTTTCGGACAGTTGTTCTCCTACGAGCAGTACTTC; cdr3_aa: CAISDPFGQLFSYEQYF
clone_size: -; v_call: TRBV7-2; j_call: TRBJ2-3; d_call: -; cdr3_nt: TGTGCCAGCAGCCCCGTAGATACGCAGTATTTT; cdr3_aa: CASSPVDTQYF
clone_size: -; v_call: TRBV6-5; j_call: TRBJ2-7; d_call: TRBD1; cdr3_nt: TGTGCCAGCAGGGGGACAGGGTTGTCCTACGAGCAGTACTTC; cdr3_aa: CASRGTGLSYEQYF
clone_size: -; v_call: TRBV11-3; j_call: TRBJ1-6; d_call: -; cdr3_nt: TGTGCCAGCAGCTCCGGAGGCCCTACTAATAATTCACCCCTCCACTTT; cdr3_aa: CASSSGGPTNNSPLHF
clone_size: once; v_call: TRBV5-8; j_call: TRBJ2-3; d_call: -; cdr3_nt: TGTGCCAGCAGCCACAGACGTAGCACAGATACGCAGTATTTT; cdr3_aa: CASSHRRSTDTQYF
clone_size: few; v_call: TRBV28; j_call: TRBJ2-3; d_call: -; cdr3_nt: TGTGCCAGCAGTTCAGGTGGCCGGGGTGCGCAGTATTTT; cdr3_aa: CASSSGGRGAQYF
clone_size: -; v_call: TRBV20-1; j_call: TRBJ2-3; d_call: -; cdr3_nt: TGCAGTGCTAGAGAACGAGGGTATTTT; cdr3_aa: CSARERGYF
clone_size: few; v_call: TRBV6-5; j_call: TRBJ1-5; d_call: -; cdr3_nt: TGTGCCAGCAGTTACTCCGGACAGCCCTATCAGCCCCAGCATTTT; cdr3_aa: CASSYSGQPYQPQHF
clone_size: -; v_call: TRBV28; j_call: TRBJ1-1; d_call: -; cdr3_nt: TGTGCCAGCAGTTCCCCGGGGTTGAACACTGAAGCTTTCTTT; cdr3_aa: CASSSPGLNTEAFF
clone_size: -; v_call: TRBV28; j_call: TRBJ1-1; d_call: -; cdr3_nt: TGTGCCAGCAGTTTCGGACAGAGTAACACTGAAGCTTTCTTT; cdr3_aa: CASSFGQSNTEAFF
clone_size: -; v_call: TRBV5-1; j_call: TRBJ2-2; d_call: -; cdr3_nt: TGCGCCAGCAGCAGGGGATTCAACACCGGGGAGCTGTTTTTT; cdr3_aa: CASSRGFNTGELFF
clone_size: -; v_call: TRBV12-3/TRBV12-4; j_call: TRBJ2-7; d_call: -; cdr3_nt: TGTGCCAGCAGCCCCGGCTCGGGTGAGCAGTACTTC; cdr3_aa: CASSPGSGEQYF
clone_size: few; v_call: TRBV6-1; j_call: TRBJ1-3; d_call: -; cdr3_nt: TGTGCCAGCAGTGAGTTAGATGGAAACACCATATATTTT; cdr3_aa: CASSELDGNTIYF
clone_size: few; v_call: TRBV19; j_call: TRBJ2-2; d_call: TRBD1; cdr3_nt: TGTGCCAGTAAGAGGGACAGTTCAACCGGGGAGCTGTTTTTT; cdr3_aa: CASKRDSSTGELFF
clone_size: -; v_call: TRBV7-2; j_call: TRBJ2-1; d_call: -; cdr3_nt: TGTGCCAGCAGCTTAGGCGGGACTCTAGGGCCCAATGAGCAGTTCTTC; cdr3_aa: CASSLGGTLGPNEQFF
clone_size: -; v_call: TRBV4-3; j_call: TRBJ2-7; d_call: -; cdr3_nt: TGCGCCAGCAGCCGGGGAGCGGCCGCACCCTCCTACGAGCAGTACTTC; cdr3_aa: CASSRGAAAPSYEQYF
clone_size: -; v_call: TRBV11-2; j_call: TRBJ1-2; d_call: -; cdr3_nt: TGTGCCAGCAGCTCCACGCGGCCGATCTTGTCTGAGGGCTACACCTTC; cdr3_aa: CASSSTRPILSEGYTF
clone_size: few; v_call: TRBV2; j_call: TRBJ1-1; d_call: -; cdr3_nt: TGTGCCAGCAGTGAGTTATCGGGCACTGAAGCTTTCTTT; cdr3_aa: CASSELSGTEAFF
clone_size: -; v_call: TRBV28; j_call: TRBJ1-5; d_call: -; cdr3_nt: TGTGCCAGCATACCCCCCGAGGGCGTCCGGGGTCAGCCCCAGCATTTT; cdr3_aa: CASIPPEGVRGQPQHF
clone_size: -; v_call: TRBV18; j_call: TRBJ1-1; d_call: -; cdr3_nt: TGTGCCAGCTCAGCTAACCCCGAGGCTGAAGCTTTCTTT; cdr3_aa: CASSANPEAEAFF
clone_size: -; v_call: TRBV6-2/TRBV6-3; j_call: TRBJ1-5; d_call: TRBD1; cdr3_nt: TGTGCCAGCAGTTACCGGGACAGGGGGTTTTTTCAGCCCCAGCATTTT; cdr3_aa: CASSYRDRGFFQPQHF
clone_size: -; v_call: TRBV28; j_call: TRBJ1-3; d_call: -; cdr3_nt: TGTGCCAGCAGTTTAGCCACAGGCTCTGGAAACACCATATATTTT; cdr3_aa: CASSLATGSGNTIYF
clone_size: few; v_call: TRBV11-3; j_call: TRBJ1-1; d_call: -; cdr3_nt: TGTGCCAGCAGCCAGGTGTGGAACACTGAAGCTTTCTTT; cdr3_aa: CASSQVWNTEAFF
clone_size: -; v_call: TRBV7-2; j_call: TRBJ1-6; d_call: TRBD1; cdr3_nt: TGTGCCAGCAGCTATAGGGTGGGACAGGGCAATTCACCCCTCCACTTT; cdr3_aa: CASSYRVGQGNSPLHF
clone_size: -; v_call: TRBV11-2; j_call: TRBJ1-2; d_call: -; cdr3_nt: TGTGCCAGCAGGTTCCAGGGTGGCGATGGCTACACCTTC; cdr3_aa: CASRFQGGDGYTF
clone_size: -; v_call: TRBV4-3; j_call: TRBJ2-6; d_call: -; cdr3_nt: TGCGCCAGCAGCCAAGCTAGGGGCGCTGGGGCCAACGTCCTGACTTTC; cdr3_aa: CASSQARGAGANVLTF
clone_size: -; v_call: TRBV4-1; j_call: TRBJ1-2; d_call: TRBD1; cdr3_nt: TGCGCCAGCAGTCCTACCGGGACAGGGGGGGAAGGCTACACCTTC; cdr3_aa: CASSPTGTGGEGYTF
clone_size: -; v_call: TRBV30; j_call: TRBJ1-1; d_call: TRBD1; cdr3_nt: TGTGCCTTGGGACAGAACCTTATGAACACTGAAGCTTTCTTT; cdr3_aa: CALGQNLMNTEAFF
clone_size: -; v_call: TRBV20-1; j_call: TRBJ1-2; d_call: -; cdr3_nt: TGCAGTGCTCGTAGGGGTGATGGCTACACCTTC; cdr3_aa: CSARRGDGYTF
clone_size: -; v_call: TRBV6-6; j_call: TRBJ1-1; d_call: -; cdr3_nt: TGTGCCACCATGGTCCGGGGGAACACTGAAGCTTTCTTT; cdr3_aa: CATMVRGNTEAFF
clone_size: once; v_call: TRBV2; j_call: TRBJ1-2; d_call: TRBD1; cdr3_nt: TGTGCCAGCAGCGCAACCGGGACAGGGAAGCTAGGATATGGCTACACCTTC; cdr3_aa: CASSATGTGKLGYGYTF
clone_size: -; v_call: TRBV27; j_call: TRBJ1-5; d_call: -; cdr3_nt: TGTGCCAGCAGTTCGCTCGACAGTGGGGATCGGCCCCAGCATTTT; cdr3_aa: CASSSLDSGDRPQHF
clone_size: few; v_call: TRBV6-2/TRBV6-3; j_call: TRBJ1-2; d_call: TRBD1; cdr3_nt: TGTGCCAGCAGTTCCCTTACTAAGACAGGGGGCGCCTATGGCTACACCTTC; cdr3_aa: CASSSLTKTGGAYGYTF
clone_size: -; v_call: TRBV28; j_call: TRBJ2-3; d_call: TRBD1; cdr3_nt: TGTGCCAGCAGTCACAGGGGACCCAGCACAGATACGCAGTATTTT; cdr3_aa: CASSHRGPSTDTQYF
clone_size: few; v_call: TRBV6-5; j_call: TRBJ1-2; d_call: -; cdr3_nt: TGTGCCAGCAGTTACTCTCCTCTTTCCGAGGGCTACACCTTC; cdr3_aa: CASSYSPLSEGYTF
clone_size: few; v_call: TRBV6-5; j_call: TRBJ1-3; d_call: -; cdr3_nt: TGTGCCAGCAGTTATGCCAGGGGACCTGGAAACACCATATATTTT; cdr3_aa: CASSYARGPGNTIYF
clone_size: -; v_call: TRBV19; j_call: TRBJ1-1; d_call: -; cdr3_nt: TGTGCCAGTAGTATGCTAGGTTCGGGGGACACTGAAGCTTTCTTT; cdr3_aa: CASSMLGSGDTEAFF
clone_size: -; v_call: TRBV27; j_call: TRBJ1-1; d_call: TRBD1; cdr3_nt: TGTGCCAGCAGTTTAACCCAGCAGGGGGCATCGGGGGCTTTCTTT; cdr3_aa: CASSLTQQGASGAFF
clone_size: -; v_call: TRBV6-6; j_call: TRBJ1-6; d_call: -; cdr3_nt: TGTGCCAGCAGTTACTCTAAGGGAGGGCGATCACCCCTCCACTTT; cdr3_aa: CASSYSKGGRSPLHF
clone_size: -; v_call: TRBV7-2; j_call: TRBJ1-1; d_call: TRBD1; cdr3_nt: TGTGCCAGCAGCGTTCATCAGGGGGTCGGCGGGAACACTGAAGCTTTCTTT; cdr3_aa: CASSVHQGVGGNTEAFF
clone_size: few; v_call: TRBV29-1; j_call: TRBJ1-4; d_call: -; cdr3_nt: TGCAGCGTCGGAAAAGGCAGCGGGGAAAAACTGTTTTTT; cdr3_aa: CSVGKGSGEKLFF
clone_size: -; v_call: TRBV19; j_call: TRBJ2-1; d_call: -; cdr3_nt: TGTGCCAGTAGCCCATCAGGGGATTTCTACAATGAGCAGTTCTTC; cdr3_aa: CASSPSGDFYNEQFF
clone_size: few; v_call: TRBV18; j_call: TRBJ2-7; d_call: TRBD2; cdr3_nt: TGTGCCAGCTCACCCGGGACTAGCTACGAGCAGTACTTC; cdr3_aa: CASSPGTSYEQYF
clone_size: -; v_call: TRBV10-2; j_call: TRBJ1-1; d_call: TRBD1; cdr3_nt: TGCGCCAGCCCCAGACAGGGGTATGAAACTGAAGCTTTCTTT; cdr3_aa: CASPRQGYETEAFF
clone_size: -; v_call: TRBV29-1; j_call: TRBJ1-1; d_call: -; cdr3_nt: TGCAGCGTAGGAGGGTCCAATTTGTTGGAAGCTTTCTTT; cdr3_aa: CSVGGSNLLEAFF
clone_size: -; v_call: TRBV4-3; j_call: TRBJ2-7; d_call: TRBD2; cdr3_nt: TGCGCCAGCAACTCGGGACTAGCGGGAGAATACGAGCAGTACTTC; cdr3_aa: CASNSGLAGEYEQYF
clone_size: -; v_call: TRBV7-9; j_call: TRBJ2-3; d_call: TRBD1; cdr3_nt: TGTGCCAGCAGCCCCCTCTCCGTGGGACAGAGCACAGATACGCAGTATTTT; cdr3_aa: CASSPLSVGQSTDTQYF